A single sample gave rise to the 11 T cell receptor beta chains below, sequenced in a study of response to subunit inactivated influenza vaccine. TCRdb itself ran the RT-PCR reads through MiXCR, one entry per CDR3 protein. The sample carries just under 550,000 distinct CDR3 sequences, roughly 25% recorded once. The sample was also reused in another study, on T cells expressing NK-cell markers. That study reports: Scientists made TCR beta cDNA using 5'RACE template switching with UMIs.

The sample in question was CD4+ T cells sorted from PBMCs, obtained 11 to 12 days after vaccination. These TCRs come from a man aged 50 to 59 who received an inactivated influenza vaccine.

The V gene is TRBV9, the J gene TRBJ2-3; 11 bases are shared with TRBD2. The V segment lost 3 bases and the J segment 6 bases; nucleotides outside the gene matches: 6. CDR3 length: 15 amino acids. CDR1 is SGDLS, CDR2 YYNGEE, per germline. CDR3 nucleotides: TGTGCCAGCAGCGGTGGAGGACTAGCGGGCGATACGCAGTATTTT. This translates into CASSGGGLAGDTQYF.

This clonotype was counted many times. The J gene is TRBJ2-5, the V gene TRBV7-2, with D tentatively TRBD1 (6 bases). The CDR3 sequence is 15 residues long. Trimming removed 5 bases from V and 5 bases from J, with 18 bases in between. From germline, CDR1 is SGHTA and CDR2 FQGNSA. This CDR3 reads CASSPATGFMETQYF. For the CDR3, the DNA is TGTGCCAGCAGCCCCGCTACAGGGTTCATGGAGACCCAGTACTTC.

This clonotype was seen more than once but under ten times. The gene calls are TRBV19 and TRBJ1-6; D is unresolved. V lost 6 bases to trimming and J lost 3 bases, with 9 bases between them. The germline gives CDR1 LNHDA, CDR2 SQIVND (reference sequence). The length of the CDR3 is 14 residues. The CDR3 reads CASRLDYYNSPLHF. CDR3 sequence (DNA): TGTGCCAGTAGGCTCGATTACTATAATTCACCCCTCCACTTT.

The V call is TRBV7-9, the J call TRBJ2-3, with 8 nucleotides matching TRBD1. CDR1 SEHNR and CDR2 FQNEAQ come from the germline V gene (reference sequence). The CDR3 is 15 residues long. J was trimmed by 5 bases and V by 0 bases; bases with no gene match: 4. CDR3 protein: CASSLAQGAKDTQYF. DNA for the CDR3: TGTGCCAGCAGCTTAGCGCAGGGGGCTAAAGATACGCAGTATTTT.

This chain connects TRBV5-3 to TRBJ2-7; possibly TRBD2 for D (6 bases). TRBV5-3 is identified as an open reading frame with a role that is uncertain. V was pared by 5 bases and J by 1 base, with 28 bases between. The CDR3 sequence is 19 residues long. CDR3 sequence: CARSLILSTGTGRSYEQYF. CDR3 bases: TGTGCCAGAAGTCTTATTCTTTCAACCGGGACTGGACGTTCCTACGAGCAGTACTTC.

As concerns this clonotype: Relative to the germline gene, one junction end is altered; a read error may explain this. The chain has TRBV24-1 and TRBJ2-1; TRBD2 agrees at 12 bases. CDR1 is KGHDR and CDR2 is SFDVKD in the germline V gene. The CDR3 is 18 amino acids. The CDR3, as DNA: TGTGCCACCAGTGATTTGCGACCAACTAGCGGGGGGAGGCATGAGCATTTCTTC. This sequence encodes CATSDLRPTSGGRHEHFF.

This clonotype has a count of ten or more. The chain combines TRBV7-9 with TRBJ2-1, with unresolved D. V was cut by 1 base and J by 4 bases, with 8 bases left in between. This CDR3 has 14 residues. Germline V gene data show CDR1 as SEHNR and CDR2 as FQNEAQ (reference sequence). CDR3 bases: TGTGCCAGCAGCTTAGTCGCTCGATACAATGAGCAGTTCTTC. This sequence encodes CASSLVARYNEQFF.

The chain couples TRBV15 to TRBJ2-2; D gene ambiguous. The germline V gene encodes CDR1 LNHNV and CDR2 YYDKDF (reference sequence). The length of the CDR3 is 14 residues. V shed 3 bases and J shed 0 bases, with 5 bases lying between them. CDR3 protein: CATSRTANTGELFF. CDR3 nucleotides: TGTGCCACCAGCAGGACTGCGAACACCGGGGAGCTGTTTTTT.

The CDR3 spells CASSLAAIQETQYF. The CDR3 nucleotides read TGCGCCAGCAGCTTGGCAGCGATCCAAGAGACCCAGTACTTC. This sequence joins TRBV5-1 and TRBJ2-5; D is uncertain. CDR3 length equals 14 residues. From germline, CDR1 is SGHRS and CDR2 YFSETQ. The V end lost 0 bases, the J end lost 1 base, and 7 bases lay between the germline ends.

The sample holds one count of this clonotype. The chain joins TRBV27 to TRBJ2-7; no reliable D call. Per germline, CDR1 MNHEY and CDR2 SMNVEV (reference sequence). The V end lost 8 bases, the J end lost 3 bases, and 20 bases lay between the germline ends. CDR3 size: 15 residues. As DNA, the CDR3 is TGTGCCAGCTCCGGGTTGGGCCCACGCATCTACGAGCAGTACTTC. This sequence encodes CASSGLGPRIYEQYF.

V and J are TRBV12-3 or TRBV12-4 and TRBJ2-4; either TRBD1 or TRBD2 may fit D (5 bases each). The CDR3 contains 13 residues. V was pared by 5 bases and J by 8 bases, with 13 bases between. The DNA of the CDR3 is TGTGCCAGCAGTCCCCCCTTGGGGGACATTCAGTACTTC. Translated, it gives CASSPPLGDIQYF.